Shown below are 17 T cell receptor beta chains from a single sample sequenced in a study of T cells expressing NK-cell markers. From its re-call of the 5' RACE reads, TCRdb lists each CDR3 protein once, without DNA. The sample is made up of about 160,000 distinct CDR3 sequences, and the top ten hold roughly 18% of it. The sequenced sample consisted of blood T cells: a sorted CD56 or NKG2C T cell subset, CD4+ or CD8+ T cells, or bulk PBMC T cells (not recorded which). These receptors originate from a woman aged 18 to 75 in good health.

The chain employs TRBV9 and TRBJ2-5; TCRdb selects TRBD2, and the lack of DNA leaves this call unchecked. Germline V gene lookup returns CDR1 SGDLS and CDR2 YYNGEE. This CDR3 spans 20 amino acids. CDR3 in amino acids: CASSANLQGGLGGVRKTQYF.

The rearrangement links TRBV20-1 to TRBJ2-2; lacking DNA, the TRBD1 call made by TCRdb goes unchecked. This CDR3 has 18 residues. Germline loops: CDR1 DFQATT, CDR2 SNEGSKA (reference sequence). The CDR3 spells CSARDLSGLRANTGELFF.

V gene TRBV12-3 or TRBV12-4 combines with J gene TRBJ2-3; TCRdb's assignment of TRBD1 cannot be checked, as there is no DNA. This CDR3 spans 16 amino acids. The CDR3 sequence is CASSLGQGAWGDTQYF.

The chain uses TRBV6-1 and TRBJ2-1; the TCRdb call, TRBD1, lacks DNA for checking. Germline V lookup: CDR1 MNHNS, CDR2 SASEGT. The CDR3 totals 14 residues. The CDR3 reads CASSHDRGNNEQFF.

V and J are TRBV2 and TRBJ2-1. The CDR3 runs to 15 residues. Germline loops: CDR1 SNHLY, CDR2 FYNNEI. CDR3 sequence reads: CASSEGYSSYNEQFF. Looking up the rest from reference TRBV2 and TRBJ2-1 gives the full variable domain: EPEVTQTPSHQVTQMGQEVILRCVPISNHLYFYWYRQILGQKVEFLVSFYNNEISEKSEIFDDQFSVERPDGSNFTLKIRSTKLEDSAMYFCASSEGYSSYNEQFFGPGTRLTVL.

This chain uses TRBV10-3 with TRBJ2-1; TCRdb's D call of TRBD2 is untestable without DNA. This CDR3 comprises 15 residues. Germline CDR1 ENHRY, CDR2 SYGVKD. The chain's CDR3 is CAISVTSGTYNEQFF.

This chain uses TRBV7-3 with TRBJ2-1; TCRdb proposes TRBD1, but this gene call is untestable without DNA. CDR1 and CDR2 from the germline V gene are SGHTA and FQGTGA. The CDR3 runs 15 residues. CDR3 protein: CASSFRQGTYNEQFF.

The V call is TRBV4-1, the J call TRBJ1-3; TCRdb indicates TRBD1, and absent DNA this call remains unverified. Germline-derived CDR1 and CDR2 are MGHRA and YSYEKL. The CDR3 spans 16 residues. This chain's CDR3 is CASSQGRVGSGNTIYF.

The chain joins TRBV5-1 to TRBJ2-2; TCRdb names TRBD2, which stays unverified in the absence of DNA. Germline V lookup: CDR1 SGHRS, CDR2 YFSETQ. This CDR3 region has 16 residues. The CDR3 protein is CASEWTSGANTGELFF.

The chain has TRBV4-2 and TRBJ1-3. The CDR3 covers 16 residues. Germline CDR1 reads LGHNA; CDR2 reads YNFKEQ. CDR3: CASSQDEAFSGNTIYF.

V and J are TRBV10-3 and TRBJ2-3; TCRdb calls TRBD1, which cannot be checked without DNA. The length of the CDR3 is 15 residues. The germline V gene has CDR1 ENHRY and CDR2 SYGVKD. The CDR3 loop reads CAISYGGGVTDTQYF.

This chain's CDR3 is CASSPTSSGANVLTF. V usage is TRBV6-2 or TRBV6-3 and J usage is TRBJ2-6. Germline loops: CDR1 MNHEY, CDR2 SVGEGT. CDR3 length equals 15 residues.

The V call is TRBV5-1, the J call TRBJ2-1; TCRdb reports TRBD1, a call that lacks DNA to check it against. The CDR3 covers 15 residues. The germline V gene encodes CDR1 SGHRS and CDR2 YFSETQ. The CDR3 region is CASSLSGGLYNEQFF. Full variable domain (rest looked up from reference TRBV5-1 and TRBJ2-1): KAGVTQTPRYLIKTRGQQVTLSCSPISGHRSVSWYQQTPGQGLQFLFEYFSETQRNKGNFPGRFSGRQFSNSRSEMNVSTLELGDSALYLCASSLSGGLYNEQFFGPGTRLTVL.

The chain combines TRBV10-3 with TRBJ2-5; TCRdb proposes TRBD1, but this gene call is untestable without DNA. CDR1 and CDR2 from the germline V gene are ENHRY and SYGVKD. CDR3 length: 14 amino acids. The chain's CDR3 is CAIRSGGPEETQYF.

The chain is built from TRBV7-9 and TRBJ2-7; the D gene TCRdb calls, TRBD1, cannot be checked with no DNA. Per the germline V gene, CDR1 is SEHNR and CDR2 is FQNEAQ (reference sequence). CDR3 length equals 17 residues. CDR3: CASSPPASGHFSYEQYF.

V gene TRBV11-2 combines with J gene TRBJ1-1; the D gene TCRdb calls, TRBD1, cannot be checked with no DNA. Germline V gene lookup returns CDR1 SGHAT and CDR2 FQNNGV. CDR3 length equals 14 residues. The CDR3 loop reads CASSATDGNTEAFF.

The chain combines TRBV3-1 with TRBJ2-4; TCRdb calls TRBD1, which cannot be checked without DNA. CDR1 is LGHDT and CDR2 is YNNKEL in the germline V gene (reference sequence). The length of the CDR3 is 13 residues. The CDR3 here is CASSHGQGNIQYF.